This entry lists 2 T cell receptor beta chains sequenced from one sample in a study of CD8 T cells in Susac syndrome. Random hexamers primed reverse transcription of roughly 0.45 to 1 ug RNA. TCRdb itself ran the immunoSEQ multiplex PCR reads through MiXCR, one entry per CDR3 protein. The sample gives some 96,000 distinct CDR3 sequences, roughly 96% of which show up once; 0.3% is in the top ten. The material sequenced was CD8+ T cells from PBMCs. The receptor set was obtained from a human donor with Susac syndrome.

The DNA of the CDR3 is TGTGCCAGCGGCGGGCCAAGCTCCTACGAGCAGTACTTC. This gives the protein CASGGPSSYEQYF. The chain employs TRBV28 and TRBJ2-7, with a tentative D call TRBD2 (5 bases). CDR1 and CDR2 from the germline V gene are MDHEN and SYDVKM. The ends were cut back, 8 bases at V and 0 bases at J, with 11 bases in the middle. The CDR3 length is 13 residues.

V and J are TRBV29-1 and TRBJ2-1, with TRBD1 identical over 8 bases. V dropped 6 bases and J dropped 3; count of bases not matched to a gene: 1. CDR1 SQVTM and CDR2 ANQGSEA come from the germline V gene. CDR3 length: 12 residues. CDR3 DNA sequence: TGCAGCGTACAGGGGGTCTACAATGAGCAGTTCTTC. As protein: CSVQGVYNEQFF.